These 11 T cell receptor beta chains share one sample of origin, sequenced in a study of tumor-infiltrating lymphocytes in localized non-small cell lung cancer. The repertoire was sequenced with immunoSEQ multiplex PCR; TCRdb's copy has only in-frame clones and lacks some. The sample has 16,000 or so clones, 65% to 85% seen once. Material: lung tumor tissue. The receptors were sampled from a human donor with non-small cell lung cancer.

This clone appeared once. The chain joins TRBV28 to TRBJ1-5; D is perhaps TRBD1 (5 bases). V lost 4 bases and J 5 bases, leaving 18 bases between the germline ends. The germline gives CDR1 MDHEN, CDR2 SYDVKM. This CDR3 spans 16 amino acids. CDR3 sequence: CASSSEGHLLDQPQHF. Here the CDR3 DNA reads TGTGCCAGCAGTTCAGAAGGACACCTCTTAGATCAGCCCCAGCATTTT. The whole variable domain, remainder taken from reference TRBV28 and TRBJ1-5, is DVKVTQSSRYLVKRTGEKVFLECVQDMDHENMFWYRQDPGLGLRLIYFSYDVKMKEKGDIPEGYSVSREKKERFSLILESASTNQTSMYLCASSSEGHLLDQPQHFGDGTRLSIL.

This chain uses TRBV6-6 with TRBJ2-6; weak D call: TRBD1 (6 bases). Germline CDR1 and CDR2: MNHNY and SVGAGI (reference sequence). The CDR3 spans 16 residues. The V and J ends lost 5 bases and 0 bases respectively, with 11 bases between them. The CDR3 DNA reads TGTGCCAGCAGTAACGTACAGGGCTCTGGGGCCAACGTCCTGACTTTC. Amino acid sequence: CASSNVQGSGANVLTF.

The chain employs TRBV5-1 and TRBJ2-7; D unclear. With 0 bases removed from V and 4 bases from J, the gap between germline ends came to 8 bases. CDR1 SGHRS and CDR2 YFSETQ come from the germline V gene. The CDR3 length is 13 residues. The CDR3 nucleotides are TGCGCCAGCAGCTTGGGGCTGGGTTACGAGCAGTACTTC. Protein: CASSLGLGYEQYF.

The chain carries TRBV10-1 and TRBJ2-5; D is unclear. The V and J ends lost 6 bases and 4 bases respectively, with 12 bases between them. CDR1 is WNHNN, CDR2 SYGVQD, per germline (reference sequence). The CDR3 runs to 13 residues. The DNA of the CDR3 is TGCGCCAGCAGCAGGCAGCCCGCAGAGACCCAGTACTTC. It specifies CASSRQPAETQYF.

This sequence joins TRBV5-1 and TRBJ1-6; D gene unclear. This CDR3 has 17 residues. The V end was cut by 3 bases, the J end by 1 base, with 14 bases between. Germline V gives CDR1 SGHRS, CDR2 YFSETQ. The CDR3 DNA reads as TGCGCCAGCAGCTCCACAAGTGGGGAATCCTATAATTCACCCCTCCACTTT. Protein sequence: CASSSTSGESYNSPLHF.

This chain joins TRBV15 and TRBJ2-7; 8 bases agree with TRBD1. V was pared by 0 bases and J by 2 bases, with 0 bases of the junction left unmatched. CDR3 length: 14 amino acids. From germline, CDR1 is LNHNV and CDR2 YYDKDF (reference sequence). The CDR3 DNA sequence: TGTGCCACCAGCAGAGACAGGGGGCCCTACGAGCAGTACTTC. It codes for CATSRDRGPYEQYF.

This clone has just a few counts. This chain connects TRBV7-2 to TRBJ1-2; 10 bases map to TRBD1. CDR1 and CDR2 from the germline V gene are SGHTA and FQGNSA. Unmatched junction bases numbered 5, after V lost 0 bases and J lost 4 bases. This CDR3 spans 16 amino acids. The CDR3 DNA reads as TGTGCCAGCAGCTTAGCCCGGGACAGGGGATCCTATGGCTACACCTTC. This translates into CASSLARDRGSYGYTF. Together with reference TRBV7-2 and TRBJ1-2, the CDR3 gives the full variable domain: GAGVSQSPSNKVTEKGKDVELRCDPISGHTALYWYRQSLGQGLEFLIYFQGNSAPDKSGLPSDRFSAERTGGSVSTLTIQRTQQEDSAVYLCASSLARDRGSYGYTFGSGTRLTVV.

The chain employs TRBV19 and TRBJ2-5; D is perhaps TRBD1 or TRBD2 (5 bases each). V dropped 5 bases and J dropped 5 bases, with 18 bases sitting between them. The CDR3 is 15 amino acids. Germline V lookup: CDR1 LNHDA, CDR2 SQIVND (reference sequence). CDR3 amino acids: CASSPRGSPRETQYF. In DNA, the CDR3 is TGTGCCAGTAGTCCCCGGGGCTCTCCTAGGGAGACCCAGTACTTC.

This chain joins TRBV5-1 and TRBJ1-3; no clear D. CDR1 and CDR2 from the germline V gene are SGHRS and YFSETQ. The CDR3 covers 16 residues. V lost 3 bases and J 0 bases, leaving 13 bases between the germline ends. CDR3 amino acids: CASSSGGANSGNTIYF. Written as DNA, the CDR3 is TGCGCCAGCAGCTCGGGAGGAGCAAACTCTGGAAACACCATATATTTT.

The chain has TRBV19 and TRBJ1-5; the D is unclear. The germline V and J ends were trimmed by 4 bases and 7 bases, with 17 bases remaining between them. The CDR3 is made up of 15 amino acids. The germline V gene encodes CDR1 LNHDA and CDR2 SQIVND (reference sequence). CDR3 amino acids: CASSTILGFRQPQHF. Here the CDR3 DNA reads TGTGCCAGTAGTACAATCTTAGGATTCAGACAGCCCCAGCATTTT.

The rearrangement links TRBV4-1 to TRBJ1-2, with D possibly TRBD1 on 6 matching bases. Trimming removed 1 base from V and 8 bases from J, with 26 bases in between. The germline V gene encodes CDR1 MGHRA and CDR2 YSYEKL. The CDR3 spans 18 residues. The DNA for the CDR3 is TGCGCCAGCAGCCAAGCCCCTTCGTCGTATGGGGGCTTCAGAGGCTACACCTTC. Its protein is CASSQAPSSYGGFRGYTF.